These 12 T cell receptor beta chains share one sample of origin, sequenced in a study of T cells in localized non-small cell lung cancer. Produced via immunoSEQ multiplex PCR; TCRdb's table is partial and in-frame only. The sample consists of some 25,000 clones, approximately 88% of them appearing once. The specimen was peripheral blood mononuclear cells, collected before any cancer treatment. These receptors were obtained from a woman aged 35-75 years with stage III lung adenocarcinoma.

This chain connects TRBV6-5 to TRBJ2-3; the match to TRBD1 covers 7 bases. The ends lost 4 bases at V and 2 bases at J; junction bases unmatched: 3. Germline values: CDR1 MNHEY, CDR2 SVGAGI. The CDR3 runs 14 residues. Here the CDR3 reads CASSSGTDTDTQYF. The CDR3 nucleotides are TGTGCCAGCAGTTCCGGGACAGACACAGATACGCAGTATTTT.

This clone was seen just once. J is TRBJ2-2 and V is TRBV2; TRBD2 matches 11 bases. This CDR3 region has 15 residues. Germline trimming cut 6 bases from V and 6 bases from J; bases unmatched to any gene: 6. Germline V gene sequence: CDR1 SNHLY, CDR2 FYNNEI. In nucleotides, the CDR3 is TGTGCCAGCAGACGGACTAGCGGGTCTCCCGGGGAGCTGTTTTTT. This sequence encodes CASRRTSGSPGELFF. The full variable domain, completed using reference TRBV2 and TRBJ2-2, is EPEVTQTPSHQVTQMGQEVILRCVPISNHLYFYWYRQILGQKVEFLVSFYNNEISEKSEIFDDQFSVERPDGSNFTLKIRSTKLEDSAMYFCASRRTSGSPGELFFGEGSRLTVL.

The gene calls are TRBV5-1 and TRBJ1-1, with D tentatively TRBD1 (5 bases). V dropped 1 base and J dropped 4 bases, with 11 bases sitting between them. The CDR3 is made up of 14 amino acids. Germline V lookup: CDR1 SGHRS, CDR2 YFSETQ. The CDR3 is CASSLYGGGTEAFF. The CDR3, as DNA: TGCGCCAGCAGCTTGTACGGGGGTGGCACTGAAGCTTTCTTT.

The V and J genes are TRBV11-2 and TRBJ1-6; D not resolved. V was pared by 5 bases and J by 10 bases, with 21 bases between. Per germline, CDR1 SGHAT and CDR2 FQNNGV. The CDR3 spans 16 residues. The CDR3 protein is CASSRDLGPHHSPLHF. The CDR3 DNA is TGTGCCAGCAGCCGTGACCTTGGACCCCACCACTCACCCCTCCACTTT.

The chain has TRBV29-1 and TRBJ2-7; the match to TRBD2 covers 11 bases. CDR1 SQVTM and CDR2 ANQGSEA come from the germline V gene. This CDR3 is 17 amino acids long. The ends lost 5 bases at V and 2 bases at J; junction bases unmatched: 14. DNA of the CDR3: TGCAGCGTTTACGGACTAGCGGGCCTTCCGAGGACCTACGAGCAGTACTTC. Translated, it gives CSVYGLAGLPRTYEQYF.

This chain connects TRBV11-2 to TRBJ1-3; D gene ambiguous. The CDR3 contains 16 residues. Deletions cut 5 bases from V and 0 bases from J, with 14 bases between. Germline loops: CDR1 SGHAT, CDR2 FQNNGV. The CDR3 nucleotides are TGTGCCAGCAGCCCCTGGGTAGGAACCTCTGGAAACACCATATATTTT. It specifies CASSPWVGTSGNTIYF.

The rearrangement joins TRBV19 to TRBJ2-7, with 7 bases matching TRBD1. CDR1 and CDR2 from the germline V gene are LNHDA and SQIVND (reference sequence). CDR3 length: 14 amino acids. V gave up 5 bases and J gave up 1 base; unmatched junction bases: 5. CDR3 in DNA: TGTGCCAGTAGTTGGGACAGTGTTTCCTACGAGCAGTACTTC. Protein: CASSWDSVSYEQYF.

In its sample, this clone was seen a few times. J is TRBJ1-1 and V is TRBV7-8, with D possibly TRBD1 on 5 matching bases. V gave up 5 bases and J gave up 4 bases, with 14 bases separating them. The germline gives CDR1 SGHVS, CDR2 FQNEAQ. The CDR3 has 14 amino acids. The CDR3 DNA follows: TGTGCCAGCAGCATGGGACGCCGGCGCACTGAAGCTTTCTTT. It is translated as CASSMGRRRTEAFF.

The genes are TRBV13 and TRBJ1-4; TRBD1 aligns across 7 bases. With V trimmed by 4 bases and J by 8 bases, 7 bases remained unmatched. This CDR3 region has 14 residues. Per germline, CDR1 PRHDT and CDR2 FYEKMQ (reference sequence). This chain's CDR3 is CASSSRAGGEKLFF. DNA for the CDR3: TGTGCCAGCAGCTCAAGGGCAGGGGGAGAAAAACTGTTTTTT.

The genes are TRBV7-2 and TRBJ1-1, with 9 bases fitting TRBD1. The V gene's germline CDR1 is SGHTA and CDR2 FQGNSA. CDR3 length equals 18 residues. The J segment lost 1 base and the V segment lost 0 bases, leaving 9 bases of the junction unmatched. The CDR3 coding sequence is TGTGCCAGCAGCTTAGCCACGGGACAGGGCTTGGGGAACACTGAAGCTTTCTTT. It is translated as CASSLATGQGLGNTEAFF.

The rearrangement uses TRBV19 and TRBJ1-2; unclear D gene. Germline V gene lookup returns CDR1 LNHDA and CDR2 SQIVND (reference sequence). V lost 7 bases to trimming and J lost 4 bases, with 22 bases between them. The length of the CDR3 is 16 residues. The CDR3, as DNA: TGTGCCAGTACTGTTCGGGATATTGGTCGGCGCTATGGCTACACCTTC. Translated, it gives CASTVRDIGRRYGYTF.

The CDR3 sequence: CASSQGGDRASEQYF. In DNA, the CDR3 is TGCGCCAGCAGTCAGGGGGGGGACAGGGCATCCGAGCAGTACTTC. V is TRBV23-1 and J is TRBJ2-7; 9 positions agree with TRBD1. TRBV23-1 is an ORF, and what it does is uncertain. The CDR3 spans 15 residues. Germline trimming cut 3 bases from V and 6 bases from J; bases unmatched to any gene: 9.